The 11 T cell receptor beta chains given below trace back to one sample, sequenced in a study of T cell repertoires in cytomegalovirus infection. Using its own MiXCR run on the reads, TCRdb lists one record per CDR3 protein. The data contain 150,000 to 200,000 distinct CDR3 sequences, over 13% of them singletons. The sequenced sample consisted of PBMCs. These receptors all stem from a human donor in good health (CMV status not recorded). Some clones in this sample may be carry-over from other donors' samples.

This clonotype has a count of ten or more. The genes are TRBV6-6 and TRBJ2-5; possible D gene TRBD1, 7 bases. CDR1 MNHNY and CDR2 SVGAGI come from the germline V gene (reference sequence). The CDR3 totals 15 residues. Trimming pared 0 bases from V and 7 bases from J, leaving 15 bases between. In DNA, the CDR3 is TGTGCCAGCAGTTACTCGGGCAGGGGGGCGGGGACCCAGTACTTC. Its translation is CASSYSGRGAGTQYF.

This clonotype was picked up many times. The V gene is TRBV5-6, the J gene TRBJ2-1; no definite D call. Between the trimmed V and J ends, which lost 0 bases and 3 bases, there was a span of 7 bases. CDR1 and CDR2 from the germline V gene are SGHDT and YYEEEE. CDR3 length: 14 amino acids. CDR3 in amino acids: CASSLVGNYNEQFF. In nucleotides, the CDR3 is TGTGCCAGCAGCTTGGTCGGAAACTACAATGAGCAGTTCTTC.

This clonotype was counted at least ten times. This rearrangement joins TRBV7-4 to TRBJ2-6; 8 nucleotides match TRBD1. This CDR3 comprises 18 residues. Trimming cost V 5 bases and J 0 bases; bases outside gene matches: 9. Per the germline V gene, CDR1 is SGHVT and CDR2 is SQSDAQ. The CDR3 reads CASSPGQGRHSGANVLTF. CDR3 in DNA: TGTGCCAGCAGCCCCGGACAGGGAAGACACTCTGGGGCCAACGTCCTGACTTTC.

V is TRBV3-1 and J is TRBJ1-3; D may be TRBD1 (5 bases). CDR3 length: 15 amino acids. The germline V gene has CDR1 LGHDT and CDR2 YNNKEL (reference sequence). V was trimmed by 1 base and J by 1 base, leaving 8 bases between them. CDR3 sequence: CASSQVPGSGNTIYF. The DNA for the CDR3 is TGTGCCAGCAGCCAAGTGCCAGGGTCTGGAAACACCATATATTTT.

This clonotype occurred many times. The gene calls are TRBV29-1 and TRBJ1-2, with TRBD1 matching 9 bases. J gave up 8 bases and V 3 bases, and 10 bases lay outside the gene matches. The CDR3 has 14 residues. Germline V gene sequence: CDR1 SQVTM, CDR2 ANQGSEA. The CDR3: CSVDPTGGHEGYTF. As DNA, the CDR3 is TGCAGCGTTGATCCTACAGGGGGCCACGAAGGCTACACCTTC.

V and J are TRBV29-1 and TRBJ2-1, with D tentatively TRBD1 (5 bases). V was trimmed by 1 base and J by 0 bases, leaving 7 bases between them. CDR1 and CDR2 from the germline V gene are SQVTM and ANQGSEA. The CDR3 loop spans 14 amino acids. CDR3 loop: CSVEGQSSYNEQFF. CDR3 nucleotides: TGCAGCGTTGAAGGACAGAGCTCCTACAATGAGCAGTTCTTC.

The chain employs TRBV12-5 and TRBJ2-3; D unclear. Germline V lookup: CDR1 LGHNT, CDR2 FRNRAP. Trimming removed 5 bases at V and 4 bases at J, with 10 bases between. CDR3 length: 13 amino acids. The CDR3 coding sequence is TGTGCTAGTGGTGGCTCTGAAGCAGATACGCAGTATTTT. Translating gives CASGGSEADTQYF.

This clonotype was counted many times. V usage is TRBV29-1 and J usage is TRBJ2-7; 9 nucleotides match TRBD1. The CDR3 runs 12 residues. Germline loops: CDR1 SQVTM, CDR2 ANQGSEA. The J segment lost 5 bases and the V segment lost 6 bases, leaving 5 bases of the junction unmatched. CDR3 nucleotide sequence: TGCAGCGTGGGGACAGGGTCCCACGAGCAGTACTTC. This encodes CSVGTGSHEQYF.

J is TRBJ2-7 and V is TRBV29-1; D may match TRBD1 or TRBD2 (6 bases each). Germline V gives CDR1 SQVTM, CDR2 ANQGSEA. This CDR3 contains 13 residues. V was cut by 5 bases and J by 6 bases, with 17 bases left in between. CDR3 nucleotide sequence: TGCAGCGTTCTGACGGTCGGGGGCGGCGAGCAGTACTTC. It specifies CSVLTVGGGEQYF.

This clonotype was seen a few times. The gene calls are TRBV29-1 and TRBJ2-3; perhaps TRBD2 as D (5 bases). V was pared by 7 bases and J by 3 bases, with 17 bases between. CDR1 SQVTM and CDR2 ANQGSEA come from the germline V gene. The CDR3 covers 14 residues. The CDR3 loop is CSAEGTTNTDTQYF. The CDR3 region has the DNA TGCAGCGCCGAGGGCACGACAAATACAGATACGCAGTATTTT.

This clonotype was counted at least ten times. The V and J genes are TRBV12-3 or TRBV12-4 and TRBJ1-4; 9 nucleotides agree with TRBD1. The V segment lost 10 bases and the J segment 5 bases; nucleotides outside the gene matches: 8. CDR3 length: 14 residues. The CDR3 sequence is CATSPGQGNEKLFF. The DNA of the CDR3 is TGTGCCACCAGCCCGGGACAGGGAAATGAAAAACTGTTTTTT.